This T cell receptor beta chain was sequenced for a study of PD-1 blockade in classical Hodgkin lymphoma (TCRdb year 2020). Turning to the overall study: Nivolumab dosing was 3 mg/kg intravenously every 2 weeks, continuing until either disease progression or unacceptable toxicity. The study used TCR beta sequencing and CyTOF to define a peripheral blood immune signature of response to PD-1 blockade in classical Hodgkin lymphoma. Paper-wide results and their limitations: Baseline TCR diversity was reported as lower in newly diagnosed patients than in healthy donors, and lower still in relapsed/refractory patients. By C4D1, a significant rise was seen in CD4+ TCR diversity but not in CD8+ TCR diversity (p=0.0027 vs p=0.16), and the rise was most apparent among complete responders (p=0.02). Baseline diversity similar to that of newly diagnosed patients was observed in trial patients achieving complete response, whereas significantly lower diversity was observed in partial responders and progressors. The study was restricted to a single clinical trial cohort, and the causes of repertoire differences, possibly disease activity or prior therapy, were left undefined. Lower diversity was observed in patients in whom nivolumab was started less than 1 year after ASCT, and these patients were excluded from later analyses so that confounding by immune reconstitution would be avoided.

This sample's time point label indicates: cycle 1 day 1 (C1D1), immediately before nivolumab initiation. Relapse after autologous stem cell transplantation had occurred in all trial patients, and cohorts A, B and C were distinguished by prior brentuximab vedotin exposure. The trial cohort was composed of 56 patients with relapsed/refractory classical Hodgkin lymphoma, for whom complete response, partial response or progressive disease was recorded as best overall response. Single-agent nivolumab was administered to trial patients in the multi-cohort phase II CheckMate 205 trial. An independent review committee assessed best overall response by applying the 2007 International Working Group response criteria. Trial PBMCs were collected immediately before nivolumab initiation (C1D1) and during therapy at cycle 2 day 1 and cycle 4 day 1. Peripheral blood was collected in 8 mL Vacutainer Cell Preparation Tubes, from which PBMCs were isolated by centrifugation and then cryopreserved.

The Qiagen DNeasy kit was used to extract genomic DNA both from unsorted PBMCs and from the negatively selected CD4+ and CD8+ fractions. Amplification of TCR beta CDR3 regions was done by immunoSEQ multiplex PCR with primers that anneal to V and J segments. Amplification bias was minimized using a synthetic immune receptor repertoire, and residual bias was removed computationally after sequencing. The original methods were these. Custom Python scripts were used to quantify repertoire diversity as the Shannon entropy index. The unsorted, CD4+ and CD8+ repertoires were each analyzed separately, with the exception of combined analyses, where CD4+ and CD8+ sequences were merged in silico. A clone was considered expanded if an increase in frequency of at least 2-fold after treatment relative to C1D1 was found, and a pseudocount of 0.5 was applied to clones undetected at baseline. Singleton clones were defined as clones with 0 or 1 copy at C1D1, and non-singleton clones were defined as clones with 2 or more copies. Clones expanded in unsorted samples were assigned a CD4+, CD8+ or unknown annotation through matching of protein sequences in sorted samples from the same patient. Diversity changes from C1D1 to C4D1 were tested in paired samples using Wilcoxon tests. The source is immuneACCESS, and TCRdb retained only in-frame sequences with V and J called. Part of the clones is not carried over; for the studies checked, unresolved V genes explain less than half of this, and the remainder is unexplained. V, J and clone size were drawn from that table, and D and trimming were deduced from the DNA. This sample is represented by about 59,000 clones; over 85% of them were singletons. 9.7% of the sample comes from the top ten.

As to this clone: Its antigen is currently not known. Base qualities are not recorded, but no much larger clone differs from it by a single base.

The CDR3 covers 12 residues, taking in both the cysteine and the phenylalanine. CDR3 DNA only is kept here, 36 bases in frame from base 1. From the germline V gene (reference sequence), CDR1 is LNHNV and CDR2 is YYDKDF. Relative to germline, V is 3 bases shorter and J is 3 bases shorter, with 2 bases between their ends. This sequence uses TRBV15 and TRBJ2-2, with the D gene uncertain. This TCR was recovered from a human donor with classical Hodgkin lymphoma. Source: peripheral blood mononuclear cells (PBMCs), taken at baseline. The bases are TGTGCCACCAGCAGGGACACCGGGGAGCTGTTTTTT. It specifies CATSRDTGELFF.